A selection of T cell receptor beta chains follows, all from one sample in a study of cytomegalovirus exposure and HLA in healthy donors. TCRdb keeps only in-frame clones here, not all; method: immunoSEQ multiplex PCR. This sample yields 95,000 to 150,000 clones, of which about 96% are seen a single time; around 1.7% belongs to the top ten. The sequenced sample consisted of PBMCs. These receptors came from a man aged 18 to 29 in good health and CMV-seronegative. The CDR3 runs from the conserved cysteine through the conserved F or W. Each record gives: J gene, V gene, clone size, D gene, CDR3 protein, CDR3 DNA. D genes are given only for firm matches. Expanded clones are given a class, and other clones once, few, many or no size at all.

J gene: TRBJ2-5; V gene: TRBV5-4; clone size: NA; D gene: NA; CDR3 protein: CASSSGLGGETQYF; CDR3 DNA: TGTGCCAGCAGTTCCGGACTAGGGGGAGAGACCCAGTACTTC
J gene: TRBJ2-7; V gene: TRBV4-1; clone size: NA; D gene: NA; CDR3 protein: CASSQGAGGYEQYF; CDR3 DNA: TGCGCCAGCAGCCAAGGGGCAGGGGGGTACGAGCAGTACTTC
J gene: TRBJ1-4; V gene: TRBV28; clone size: NA; D gene: NA; CDR3 protein: CASSLWGAAANEKLFF; CDR3 DNA: TGTGCCAGCAGTTTATGGGGGGCGGCAGCTAATGAAAAACTGTTTTTT
J gene: TRBJ1-5; V gene: TRBV4-1; clone size: NA; D gene: TRBD1; CDR3 protein: CASSLDGQGANQPQHF; CDR3 DNA: TGCGCCAGCAGCCTTGACGGACAGGGGGCAAATCAGCCCCAGCATTTT
J gene: TRBJ1-1; V gene: TRBV19; clone size: NA; D gene: NA; CDR3 protein: CASSIGEGGDAEAFF; CDR3 DNA: TGTGCCAGTAGTATAGGGGAGGGGGGCGACGCTGAAGCTTTCTTT
J gene: TRBJ2-7; V gene: TRBV5-4; clone size: NA; D gene: TRBD2; CDR3 protein: CASSLGLAQVEQYF; CDR3 DNA: TGTGCCAGCAGCTTGGGACTAGCTCAGGTCGAGCAGTACTTC
J gene: TRBJ2-1; V gene: TRBV2; clone size: NA; D gene: TRBD2; CDR3 protein: CASLKGLAGANEQFF; CDR3 DNA: TGTGCCAGCCTTAAGGGACTAGCGGGAGCAAATGAGCAGTTCTTC
J gene: TRBJ2-1; V gene: TRBV30; clone size: NA; D gene: NA; CDR3 protein: CAWSVLVMGEQFF; CDR3 DNA: TGTGCCTGGAGTGTACTAGTTATGGGTGAGCAGTTCTTC
J gene: TRBJ2-1; V gene: TRBV14; clone size: once; D gene: NA; CDR3 protein: CASSPWSGSYNEQFF; CDR3 DNA: TGTGCCAGCAGCCCCTGGAGCGGATCCTACAATGAGCAGTTCTTC
J gene: TRBJ2-3; V gene: TRBV15; clone size: NA; D gene: NA; CDR3 protein: CATSRDTSLSTDTQYF; CDR3 DNA: TGTGCCACCAGCAGGGATACTAGCTTGAGCACAGATACGCAGTATTTT
J gene: TRBJ1-5; V gene: TRBV4-2; clone size: NA; D gene: NA; CDR3 protein: CASSQNRGSNQPQHF; CDR3 DNA: TGTGCCAGCAGCCAAAACCGGGGGAGCAATCAGCCCCAGCATTTT
J gene: TRBJ1-1; V gene: TRBV7-3; clone size: NA; D gene: TRBD1; CDR3 protein: CASSLEGGAYTEAFF; CDR3 DNA: TGTGCCAGCAGCTTAGAAGGGGGCGCTTACACTGAAGCTTTCTTT
J gene: TRBJ2-5; V gene: TRBV11-2; clone size: NA; D gene: TRBD2; CDR3 protein: CASSLIAGGGETQYF; CDR3 DNA: TGTGCCAGCAGCTTAATAGCGGGAGGGGGGGAGACCCAGTACTTC
J gene: TRBJ2-2; V gene: TRBV10-3; clone size: NA; D gene: TRBD2; CDR3 protein: CAIRETSGSSEELFF; CDR3 DNA: TGTGCCATCAGGGAGACTAGCGGGAGTTCTGAGGAGCTGTTTTTT
J gene: TRBJ2-1; V gene: TRBV14; clone size: NA; D gene: TRBD1; CDR3 protein: CASSPQGNIGYNEQFF; CDR3 DNA: TGTGCCAGCAGCCCACAGGGGAATATCGGCTACAATGAGCAGTTCTTC
J gene: TRBJ2-7; V gene: TRBV6-6; clone size: NA; D gene: NA; CDR3 protein: CASSYPLAGTRVEQYF; CDR3 DNA: TGTGCCAGCAGTTACCCCTTAGCCGGGACTCGGGTTGAGCAGTACTTC
J gene: TRBJ2-1; V gene: TRBV5-1; clone size: NA; D gene: NA; CDR3 protein: CASGFTGPFDEQFF; CDR3 DNA: TGCGCCAGCGGGTTTACAGGCCCTTTCGATGAGCAGTTCTTC
J gene: TRBJ1-5; V gene: TRBV9; clone size: NA; D gene: NA; CDR3 protein: CASSVDSSNQPQHF; CDR3 DNA: TGTGCCAGCAGCGTAGACAGTAGCAATCAGCCCCAGCATTTT
J gene: TRBJ2-5; V gene: TRBV27; clone size: NA; D gene: TRBD2; CDR3 protein: CASSLLAGGPQETQYF; CDR3 DNA: TGTGCCAGCAGTTTATTAGCGGGAGGGCCCCAAGAGACCCAGTACTTC
J gene: TRBJ2-1; V gene: TRBV27; clone size: NA; D gene: TRBD2; CDR3 protein: CASSLSHSGRARGYNEQFF; CDR3 DNA: TGTGCCAGCAGTTTATCCCACTCCGGGAGGGCCAGGGGTTACAATGAGCAGTTCTTC
J gene: TRBJ2-2; V gene: TRBV19; clone size: NA; D gene: TRBD1; CDR3 protein: CASSTTGTGFFFTGELFF; CDR3 DNA: TGTGCCAGTAGTACAACCGGGACAGGGTTCTTCTTCACCGGGGAGCTGTTTTTT
J gene: TRBJ2-2; V gene: TRBV6-5; clone size: NA; D gene: NA; CDR3 protein: CASSPRTGELFF; CDR3 DNA: TGTGCCAGCAGTCCACGGACCGGGGAGCTGTTTTTT
J gene: TRBJ2-7; V gene: TRBV27; clone size: NA; D gene: NA; CDR3 protein: CASRLTQGLSYEQYF; CDR3 DNA: TGTGCCAGCAGATTAACCCAGGGCTTATCCTACGAGCAGTACTTC
J gene: TRBJ2-6; V gene: TRBV6-1; clone size: NA; D gene: NA; CDR3 protein: CASSEREIGANVLTF; CDR3 DNA: TGTGCCAGCAGTGAAAGGGAGATTGGGGCCAACGTCCTGACTTTC
J gene: TRBJ1-2; V gene: TRBV28; clone size: NA; D gene: TRBD1; CDR3 protein: CASSSYRSGQGRTNYGYTF; CDR3 DNA: TGTGCCAGCAGTTCTTACCGATCGGGACAGGGAAGAACTAACTATGGCTACACCTTC
J gene: TRBJ2-2; V gene: TRBV7-3; clone size: NA; D gene: NA; CDR3 protein: CASSVGGITGELFF; CDR3 DNA: TGTGCCAGCAGCGTCGGAGGGATCACCGGGGAGCTGTTTTTT
J gene: TRBJ2-5; V gene: TRBV2; clone size: once; D gene: TRBD2; CDR3 protein: CASSEATTLAGGAGETQYF; CDR3 DNA: TGTGCCAGCAGTGAAGCCACGACACTAGCGGGAGGAGCGGGGGAGACCCAGTACTTC
J gene: TRBJ2-3; V gene: TRBV11-2; clone size: NA; D gene: NA; CDR3 protein: CASSALGADTQYF; CDR3 DNA: TGTGCCAGCAGTGCTCTAGGGGCAGATACGCAGTATTTT
J gene: TRBJ2-7; V gene: TRBV9; clone size: NA; D gene: TRBD2; CDR3 protein: CASSVATSGIYEQYF; CDR3 DNA: TGTGCCAGCAGCGTAGCTACTAGCGGCATCTACGAGCAGTACTTC
J gene: TRBJ2-5; V gene: TRBV7-9; clone size: NA; D gene: NA; CDR3 protein: CASSQTSGAGEGTQYF; CDR3 DNA: TGTGCCAGCAGCCAAACCTCGGGGGCGGGAGAGGGGACCCAGTACTTC
J gene: TRBJ1-2; V gene: TRBV18; clone size: NA; D gene: NA; CDR3 protein: CASSPGGTYGYTF; CDR3 DNA: TGTGCCAGCTCACCAGGAGGAACTTATGGCTACACCTTC
J gene: TRBJ1-5; V gene: TRBV6-5; clone size: NA; D gene: TRBD1; CDR3 protein: CASSEGQGNQPQHF; CDR3 DNA: TGTGCCAGCAGTGAAGGACAGGGGAATCAGCCCCAGCATTTT